The 2 T cell receptor beta chains in this list originate from one sample, sequenced in a study of cytotoxic CD8 clonotypes in ibrutinib-treated CLL. Profiled with immunoSEQ multiplex PCR; TCRdb holds only in-frame clones, not every one. The data show tens of thousands of clones, approximately 85% seen once. The specimen was PBMCs, collected after 24 months of ibrutinib treatment. The origin of the receptors is a human donor with chronic lymphocytic leukemia.

The chain combines TRBV5-6 with TRBJ2-7; the D is unclear. Trimming cost V 5 bases and J 0 bases, with 9 bases left between them. Germline assignment: CDR1 SGHDT and CDR2 YYEEEE. This CDR3 has 13 residues. CDR3 DNA sequence: TGTGCCAGCAGGGGTCCCAGCTCCTACGAGCAGTACTTC. Its protein is CASRGPSSYEQYF.

The V gene is TRBV7-3, the J gene TRBJ2-3, with D possibly matching TRBD1 (6 bases). V was trimmed by 2 bases and J by 4 bases, leaving 13 bases between them. Germline V lookup: CDR1 SGHTA, CDR2 FQGTGA. The CDR3 extends over 15 amino acids. In nucleotides, the CDR3 is TGTGCCAGCAGCTTACCAGATCCAGGGGCAGATACGCAGTATTTT. It codes for CASSLPDPGADTQYF.